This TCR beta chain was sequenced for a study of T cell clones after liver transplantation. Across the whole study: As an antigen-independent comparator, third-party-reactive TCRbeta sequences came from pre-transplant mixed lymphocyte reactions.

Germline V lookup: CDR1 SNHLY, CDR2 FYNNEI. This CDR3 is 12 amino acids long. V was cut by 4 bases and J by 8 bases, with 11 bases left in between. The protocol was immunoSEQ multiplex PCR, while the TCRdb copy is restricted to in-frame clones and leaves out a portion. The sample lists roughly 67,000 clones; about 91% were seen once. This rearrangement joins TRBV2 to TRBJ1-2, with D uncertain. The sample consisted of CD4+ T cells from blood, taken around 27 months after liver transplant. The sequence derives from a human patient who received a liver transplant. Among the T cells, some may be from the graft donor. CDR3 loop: CASSVIGSGYTF. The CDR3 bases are TGTGCCAGCAGTGTTATAGGATCCGGCTACACCTTC.